What follows are 12 T cell receptor beta chains derived from one specimen sequenced in a study of blood T cell repertoires in COVID-19. Profiling relied on immunoSEQ multiplex PCR, and the TCRdb table lists in-frame clones only, not all of them. In the table there are approximately 310,000 clones, 80% to 90% of which are singletons. The sample consisted of peripheral blood. The origin of the receptors is a man over 45 with active or convalescent COVID-19.

A remark on this clone: This sample also contains other DNA sequences that code for the same CDR3. The chain couples TRBV7-9 to TRBJ2-7; D is perhaps TRBD2 (5 bases). Germline lookup yields CDR1 SEHNR and CDR2 FQNEAQ (reference sequence). V was shortened by 1 base and J by 7 bases, with 8 bases between the two germline ends. This CDR3 spans 12 amino acids. CDR3 in amino acids: CASSLEGGEQYF. The CDR3 coding sequence is TGTGCCAGCAGCTTAGAGGGCGGGGAGCAGTACTTC.

The chain employs TRBV5-1 and TRBJ2-3; TRBD2 matches at 15 bases. The CDR3 totals 14 residues. CDR1 SGHRS and CDR2 YFSETQ come from the germline V gene. With V trimmed by 5 bases and J by 5 bases, 0 bases remained unmatched. Written as DNA, the CDR3 is TGCGCCAGCAGGGGACTAGCGGGAGGAGATACGCAGTATTTT. Protein: CASRGLAGGDTQYF.

This chain links TRBV28 with TRBJ1-2, with 8 nucleotides matching TRBD1. The germline gives CDR1 MDHEN, CDR2 SYDVKM. The CDR3 contains 15 residues. V dropped 4 bases and J dropped 2; count of bases not matched to a gene: 6. CDR3 in amino acids: CASSSQGGLNYGYTF. The CDR3 DNA is TGTGCCAGCAGTTCACAGGGGGGATTAAACTATGGCTACACCTTC.

This clone was observed a single time. CDR3 residues: CASMFLGTANTEAFF. CDR3 bases: TGTGCCAGCATGTTCCTCGGGACAGCGAACACTGAAGCTTTCTTT. The chain links TRBV9 to TRBJ1-1, with TRBD1 matching 7 bases. Per the germline V gene, CDR1 is SGDLS and CDR2 is YYNGEE. This CDR3 region has 15 residues. The V and J ends lost 6 bases and 1 base, in that order; junction bases with no gene match: 9.

This chain links TRBV15 with TRBJ2-7, with no clear D. The germline gives CDR1 LNHNV, CDR2 YYDKDF (reference sequence). The V end lost 0 bases, the J end lost 0 bases, and 9 bases lay between the germline ends. This CDR3 spans 15 amino acids. For the CDR3, the DNA is TGTGCCACCAGCAGAGATCACGGTTCCTCCTACGAGCAGTACTTC. This sequence encodes CATSRDHGSSYEQYF.

This clone was recorded a few times. The genes are TRBV6-5 and TRBJ1-5; no firm D call. This CDR3 contains 12 residues. Germline CDR1 is MNHEY and CDR2 is SVGAGI. Trimming stripped 5 bases from V and 6 bases from J, with 8 bases between. The CDR3 spells CASSPPGQPQHF. In nucleotides, the CDR3 is TGTGCCAGCAGTCCCCCGGGTCAGCCCCAGCATTTT.

This rearrangement joins TRBV11-2 to TRBJ2-3, with 7 bases that match TRBD2. Germline V gives CDR1 SGHAT, CDR2 FQNNGV. CDR3 length: 16 residues. V lost 1 base to trimming and J lost 2 bases; unmatched junction nucleotides: 6. The CDR3 nucleotides read TGTGCCAGCAGCTTAGCCGCTAGCGGAAACACAGATACGCAGTATTTT. Amino acid sequence: CASSLAASGNTDTQYF.

This clone was seen more than once but under ten times. As DNA, the CDR3 is TGTGCCTGGAGTGCCCTAGGGGGCCTTAATGAAAAACTGTTTTTT. This encodes CAWSALGGLNEKLFF. This sequence joins TRBV30 and TRBJ1-4; TRBD1 matches 7 bases. The CDR3 is 15 residues long. Germline V gene data show CDR1 as GTSNPN and CDR2 as SVGIG (reference sequence). The V gene end was trimmed by 1 base and the J gene end by 4 bases; junction bases not matched to a gene: 6.

The chain uses TRBV7-9 and TRBJ1-3; a possible D gene is TRBD1 (5 bases). Between the trimmed V and J ends, which lost 2 bases and 8 bases, there was a span of 13 bases. Germline assignment: CDR1 SEHNR and CDR2 FQNEAQ (reference sequence). The CDR3 sequence is 14 residues long. DNA for the CDR3: TGTGCCAGCAGCTTAACGCAGGGAGGGTACACCATATATTTT. Its protein is CASSLTQGGYTIYF.

J is TRBJ1-5 and V is TRBV7-2; D remains ambiguous. The CDR3 sequence is 14 residues long. V was pared by 2 bases and J by 1 base, with 6 bases between. Germline V lookup: CDR1 SGHTA, CDR2 FQGNSA. CDR3: CASSLLLSNQPQHF. The CDR3 bases are TGTGCCAGCAGCTTACTGTTGAGCAATCAGCCCCAGCATTTT.

The V gene is TRBV4-3, the J gene TRBJ1-6; 10 bases match TRBD1. The germline gives CDR1 LGHNA, CDR2 YSLEER. The J segment lost 10 bases and the V segment lost 4 bases, leaving 13 bases of the junction unmatched. The CDR3 sequence is 17 residues long. The CDR3, as DNA: TGCGCCAGCAGCCCTCGGACAGGGGGTAGTCTTGGATCACCCCTCCACTTT. This encodes CASSPRTGGSLGSPLHF.

The chain joins TRBV10-1 to TRBJ1-3; 8 positions match TRBD1. Per germline, CDR1 WNHNN and CDR2 SYGVQD (reference sequence). This CDR3 is 14 amino acids long. The J segment lost 4 bases and the V segment lost 8 bases, leaving 7 bases of the junction unmatched. CDR3 bases: TGCGCCAGCGGAGGACAGGGCTGCGGAAACACCATATATTTT. Translating it yields CASGGQGCGNTIYF.